Listed below are T cell receptor beta chains from one sample, sequenced in a study of shared clonotypes between healthy human individuals. TCRdb keeps only in-frame clones here, not all; method: immunoSEQ multiplex PCR. The sample has around 2,000,000 clones; about 95% are singletons. Sequencing used naive CD8+ T cells sorted from blood. Receptor source: a man aged 18 to 30 in good health. CDR3s include the opening cysteine and the closing phenylalanine or tryptophan. Each record gives: J gene, V gene, clone size, D gene, CDR3 DNA, CDR3 protein. A D gene is named only where the DNA matches it firmly. Part of the rows lack a size; the others show once, few, many or a class for expanded clones.

TRBJ2-1 TRBV6-4 NA NA TGTGCCAGCAGTGACTTCATCACAGGGTCCTCCTACAATGAGCAGTTCTTC CASSDFITGSSYNEQFF
TRBJ1-1 TRBV30 NA NA TGTGCCTGGAGTGTGGGACTCGAGACTGAAGCTTTCTTT CAWSVGLETEAFF
TRBJ1-6 TRBV4-2 NA NA TGTGCCAGCAGCCAAGACCCAATTACCCGGAGCTCCTATAATTCACCCCTCCACTTT CASSQDPITRSSYNSPLHF
TRBJ1-5 TRBV13 NA TRBD1 TGTGCCAGCAGCCCCGGACAGGGGGGTCAGCCCCAGCATTTT CASSPGQGGQPQHF
TRBJ1-1 TRBV5-5 NA NA TGTGCCAGCAGCTTGGTTGGTCTTAACACTGAAGCTTTCTTT CASSLVGLNTEAFF
TRBJ2-5 TRBV7-2 once TRBD2 TGTGCCAGCAGCTTACTAGCGGGGGGCTCCCTCCAAGAGACCCAGTACTTC CASSLLAGGSLQETQYF
TRBJ2-1 TRBV5-1 NA NA TGCGCCAGCAGCTTGGGGTGGTTAGTTGACAATGAGCAGTTCTTC CASSLGWLVDNEQFF
TRBJ2-3 TRBV10-3 once NA TGTGCCATCGGACGGACGACCACAGATACGCAGTATTTT CAIGRTTTDTQYF
TRBJ2-1 TRBV5-1 NA NA TGCGCCAGCAGCCCCCCTATTCAAGGACAGAGACGCAATGAGCAGTTCTTC CASSPPIQGQRRNEQFF
TRBJ1-2 TRBV27 NA NA TGTGCCAGCATGGGGGGCGCTAACTATGGCTACACCTTC CASMGGANYGYTF
TRBJ2-1 TRBV27 NA NA TGTGCCAGCAGTTTAATCGGACCCCACTCCAATGAGCAGTTCTTC CASSLIGPHSNEQFF
TRBJ2-1 TRBV9 NA NA TGTGCCAGCAGCGTAGTCGTCAGGGGTGTGGATGAGCAGTTCTTC CASSVVVRGVDEQFF
TRBJ2-5 TRBV5-7 once NA TGTGCCAGCAGCTCCCCGGGCCAAGAGACCCAGTACTTC CASSSPGQETQYF
TRBJ2-3 TRBV27 NA TRBD2 TGTGCCAGCAGTTTCGTCGCGGGAGGCACAGATACGCAGTATTTT CASSFVAGGTDTQYF
TRBJ2-3 TRBV27 NA NA TGTGCCAGCACCGAAAGGTGGCGGGCCACAGATACGCAGTATTTT CASTERWRATDTQYF
TRBJ2-7 TRBV6-1 NA NA TGTGCCAGCAACGGACGAGGGCCACACGAGCAGTACTTC CASNGRGPHEQYF
TRBJ2-7 TRBV28 NA TRBD1 TGTGCCAGCAGCGAATTACCGGGACAGTCCTACGAGCAGTACTTC CASSELPGQSYEQYF
TRBJ1-2 TRBV10-2 NA NA TGCGCCAGCAGTGACGGTTGGGAGAACTATGGCTACACCTTC CASSDGWENYGYTF
TRBJ2-1 TRBV28 NA TRBD2 TGTGCCAGCAGTCCCCGGACTAGCGGGGCCGAGCAGTTCTTC CASSPRTSGAEQFF
TRBJ2-5 TRBV5-5 NA NA TGTGCCAGCAGCGTGGCAGGGGGCGGGAGGGCCCTCGGGGAGACCCAGTACTTC CASSVAGGGRALGETQYF
TRBJ2-1 TRBV2 NA NA TGTGCCAGCAGTGAAATGGCTAGCCGGTACAATGAGCAGTTCTTC CASSEMASRYNEQFF
TRBJ1-1 TRBV20-1 NA NA TGCAGTGCCCCAAATACTGAAGCTTTCTTT CSAPNTEAFF
TRBJ1-2 TRBV7-3 NA NA TGTGCCAGCAGCTTTTTGGAAGGAGGCTACACCTTC CASSFLEGGYTF
TRBJ1-2 TRBV6-6 NA NA TGTGCCAGCAGCGATGTGGAAGTGTGGGGCTACACCTTC CASSDVEVWGYTF
TRBJ2-1 TRBV7-2 NA TRBD2 TGTGTCAGCAGAGGACTAGCGGACAATGAGCAGTTCTTC CVSRGLADNEQFF
TRBJ1-4 TRBV5-1 once NA TGCGCCAGCAGCCCCCCAGGGGATGAAAAACTGTTTTTT CASSPPGDEKLFF
TRBJ2-7 TRBV7-9 NA NA TGTGCCAGCAGCTTTTGGGGAACCTACGAGCAGTACTTC CASSFWGTYEQYF
TRBJ2-3 TRBV27 NA NA TGTGCCAGCAGTTTAAGGGTGGAGACAGATACGCAGTATTTT CASSLRVETDTQYF
TRBJ2-7 TRBV4-2 NA NA TGTGCCAGCAGCCCGAGGCGCAGCACCTACGAGCAGTACTTC CASSPRRSTYEQYF
TRBJ1-2 TRBV5-1 NA NA TGCGCCAGCAACCCGCGGGGCGGGTCGGGTGTGGATGGCTACACCTTC CASNPRGGSGVDGYTF
TRBJ2-2 TRBV7-6 NA NA TGTGCCAGCAGCTTACTGAGTCAGGGCAGTCTAACCGGGGAGCTGTTTTTT CASSLLSQGSLTGELFF